What follows are 7 T cell receptor beta chains derived from one specimen sequenced in a study of T cell repertoires in cytomegalovirus infection. Their specific antigens are unknown. TCRdb reanalysed the reads using MiXCR and keeps one entry per CDR3 protein. The table has more than 250,000 distinct CDR3 sequences, approximately 25% seen once; the top ten hold 13%. This specimen consisted of cultured PBMCs, obtained from culture after CMV antigen stimulation. These receptors were obtained from a human donor in good health (CMV status not recorded). Some clones in this sample may be carry-over from other donors' samples.

This chain joins TRBV7-3 and TRBJ2-2, with D possibly matching TRBD1 (6 bases). This CDR3 has 15 amino acids. V was trimmed by 5 bases and J by 5 bases, leaving 15 bases between them. The V gene's germline CDR1 is SGHTA and CDR2 FQGTGA. Here the CDR3 DNA reads TGTGCCAGCAGCCCTCGCAGGGGTCAGACCGGGGAGCTGTTTTTT. Translated, it gives CASSPRRGQTGELFF.

With respect to this clonotype: Germline and junction disagree at one end, which may indicate a read error. The chain joins TRBV7-2 to TRBJ2-1; D is perhaps TRBD1 or TRBD2 (5 bases each). The germline V gene has CDR1 SGHTA and CDR2 FQGNSA. The CDR3 runs to 14 residues. The CDR3 DNA is TGTGTCAGCAGCTTAGACGGGGCCGCCAATGAGCAGTTCTTC. This gives the protein CVSSLDGAANEQFF. The full variable domain, completed using reference TRBV7-2 and TRBJ2-1, is GAGVSQSPSNKVTEKGKDVELRCDPISGHTALYWYRQSLGQGLEFLIYFQGNSAPDKSGLPSDRFSAERTGGSVSTLTIQRTQQEDSAVYLCVSSLDGAANEQFFGPGTRLTVL.

The table lists this clonotype with a few counts. The V gene is TRBV12-3 or TRBV12-4, the J gene TRBJ2-4; no clear D. The CDR3 totals 16 residues. Trimming took 2 bases from V and 1 from J, leaving 12 bases between them. The DNA of the CDR3 is TGTGCCAGCAGTTTAAGCACCCTCGGGGCCAAAAACATTCAGTACTTC. This gives the protein CASSLSTLGAKNIQYF.

The table lists this clonotype with a few counts. The chain uses TRBV4-2 and TRBJ2-1, with D possibly being TRBD2 (6 bases). Germline V gene data show CDR1 as LGHNA and CDR2 as YNFKEQ. CDR3 size: 17 residues. The V and J ends lost 1 base and 2 bases respectively, with 15 bases between them. For the CDR3, the DNA is TGTGCCAGCAGCCAAGTCCGTGGGGGAGGTCCCTACAATGAGCAGTTCTTC. Translated, it gives CASSQVRGGGPYNEQFF.

The V and J genes are TRBV19 and TRBJ2-3, with TRBD2 matching 12 bases. The CDR3 sequence is 17 residues long. After removal of 2 bases from V and 0 bases from J, the junction contained 3 bases not matched to a gene. Germline V gene lookup returns CDR1 LNHDA and CDR2 SQIVND (reference sequence). Here the CDR3 reads CASSIRTSGTSTDTQYF. The CDR3 DNA sequence: TGTGCCAGTAGTATAAGGACTAGCGGGACCAGCACAGATACGCAGTATTTT. The full variable domain, its missing parts supplied by reference TRBV19 and TRBJ2-3, is DGGITQSPKYLFRKEGQNVTLSCEQNLNHDAMYWYRQDPGQGLRLIYYSQIVNDFQKGDIAEGYSVSREKKESFPLTVTSAQKNPTAFYLCASSIRTSGTSTDTQYFGPGTRLTVL.

This clonotype was seen ten or more times. The chain recombines TRBV7-2 with TRBJ1-1; TRBD1 agrees at 7 bases. Germline V CDR1 and CDR2: SGHTA, FQGNSA. With V trimmed by 4 bases and J by 5 bases, 7 bases remained unmatched. This CDR3 contains 14 residues. The CDR3 region is CASSSGTVGTEAFF. The CDR3 coding sequence is TGTGCCAGCAGCTCCGGGACAGTGGGGACTGAAGCTTTCTTT.

The V call is TRBV19, the J call TRBJ2-3; 14 bases map to TRBD2. The CDR3 totals 15 residues. After removal of 7 bases from V and 6 bases from J, the junction contained 6 bases not matched to a gene. CDR1 is LNHDA and CDR2 is SQIVND in the germline V gene (reference sequence). The CDR3 sequence is CASTPGLAGADTQYF. Here the CDR3 DNA reads TGTGCCAGTACCCCGGGACTAGCGGGAGCTGATACGCAGTATTTT.